This TCR beta chain appears in the sequencing data of a study of blood T cell repertoires in COVID-19 (dated by TCRdb to the early 2020s). Describing the broader study: Samples covering the acute and convalescent phases of COVID-19 were provided by collaborators in the United States, Italy and Spain. HLA class I and class II types, where available, came from metadata supplied by the sample provider rather than from assay-based typing. The repertoires were made available in a free public database intended to serve as a resource for research on the immune response to SARS-CoV-2. Deeply sampled blood TCRbeta repertoires from subjects exposed to, actively infected with, or recovered from COVID-19 were included in the dataset. Samples came from the ongoing ImmuneRACE study (first 160 participants) plus 1,254 subjects from 6 global collaborators. The material from the prospective study consisted of cDNA or gDNA derived from T cells, B-cell-depleted T cells, or PBMCs. Nearly every sample came with metadata listing a de-identified subject ID, COVID-19 status, age in years and sex.

Reading the germline V gene gives CDR1 SGDLS and CDR2 YYNGEE. The CDR3 goes from the cysteine to the phenylalanine over 14 residues. This entry keeps only the CDR3 DNA: 42 bases, framed from base 1. Trimming takes 2 bases from V and 2 bases from J, and the germline ends sit 9 bases apart. Beyond this particular receptor, the publication reports: Clinical and demographic metadata were provided uncurated, with the amount varying by source and participant.

At one collaborating source in Seattle, patients were enrolled during active infection and were followed longitudinally through the course of disease. Collaborating institutions collected whole blood in K2EDTA tubes following their own protocols. For TCRbeta analysis, collaborator samples were shipped as frozen whole blood, as isolated PBMCs, or as DNA extracted from either sample type. As concerns this clone: The specificity of this receptor is unknown. Base qualities are missing; no much larger clone stands one base away. The sample contains more than one DNA sequence encoding this CDR3.

The immunoSEQ Assay, a bias-controlled multiplex PCR, was used to amplify TCRbeta CDR3 regions from genomic DNA. Per the original workflow: Nucleated cell counts per sample were estimated from amplification of reference gene primers within the assay. To quantify the absolute abundance of each unique TCRbeta CDR3 rearrangement, sequence reads were collapsed and filtered. For each sample, productive Simpson clonality was calculated by taking the square root of Simpson's diversity index across productive rearrangements. Held by TCRdb, this immuneACCESS table contains in-frame sequences only and omits some clones. Under half of the omission traces to an unresolved V gene where checked; the cause of the rest is unknown. From that table come the V and J calls and clone size; the DNA was used to work out D and trimming. Within this sample are around 150,000 clones, with 92% of them counted one time only. The ten largest account for about 4.8% of the sample.

The sample consisted of peripheral blood. In this chain, TRBV9 is recombined with TRBJ2-3; no D gene call is confident. The TCR sequence derives from a young man with COVID-19, enrolled during active disease. The DNA reads TGTGCCAGCAGCGTTTTAGGAGCCACAGATACGCAGTATTTT. Its translation reads: CASSVLGATDTQYF.